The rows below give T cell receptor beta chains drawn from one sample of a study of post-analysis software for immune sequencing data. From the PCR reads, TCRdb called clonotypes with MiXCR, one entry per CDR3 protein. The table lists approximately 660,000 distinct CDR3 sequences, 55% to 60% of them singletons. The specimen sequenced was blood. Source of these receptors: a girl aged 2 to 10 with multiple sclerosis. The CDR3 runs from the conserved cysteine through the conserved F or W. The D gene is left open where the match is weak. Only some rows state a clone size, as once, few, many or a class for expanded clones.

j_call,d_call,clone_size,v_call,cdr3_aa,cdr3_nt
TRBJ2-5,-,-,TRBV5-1,CASSLKGSWTETQYF,TGCGCCAGCAGCTTAAAGGGCTCGTGGACGGAGACCCAGTACTTC
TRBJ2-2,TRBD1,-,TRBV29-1,CSVQTGANTGELFF,TGCAGCGTCCAGACAGGGGCGAACACCGGGGAGCTGTTTTTT
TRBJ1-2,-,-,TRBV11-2,CASSFWQGRGYTF,TGTGCCAGCAGCTTTTGGCAGGGAAGAGGCTACACCTTC
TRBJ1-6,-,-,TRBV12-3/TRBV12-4,CASTLRPENSPLHF,TGTGCCAGCACCCTTAGGCCGGAGAATTCACCCCTCCACTTT
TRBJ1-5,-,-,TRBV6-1,CASSGARGGYSNQPQHF,TGTGCCAGCAGTGGGGCTAGAGGGGGTTATAGCAATCAGCCCCAGCATTTT
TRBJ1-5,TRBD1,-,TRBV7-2,CASSLKGGTGFQPQHF,TGTGCCAGCAGCTTAAAAGGCGGGACAGGGTTTCAGCCCCAGCATTTT
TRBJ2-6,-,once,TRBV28,CASRRGRSSGANVLTF,TGTGCCAGCAGGAGGGGACGTAGTTCTGGGGCCAACGTCCTGACTTTC
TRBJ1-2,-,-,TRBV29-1,CSVAQTGNYGYTF,TGCAGCGTTGCCCAGACAGGAAACTATGGCTACACCTTC
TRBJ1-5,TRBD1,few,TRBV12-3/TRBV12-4,CASSWSGTGNQPQHF,TGTGCCAGCAGTTGGTCCGGGACAGGCAATCAGCCCCAGCATTTT
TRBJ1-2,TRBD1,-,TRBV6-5,CASRGQTNYGYTF,TGTGCCAGCCGGGGACAGACTAACTATGGCTACACCTTC
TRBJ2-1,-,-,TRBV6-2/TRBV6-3,CASRADWNNEQFF,TGTGCCAGCAGGGCTGATTGGAACAATGAGCAGTTCTTC
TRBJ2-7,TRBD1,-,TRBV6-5,CASSPGQGIEQYF,TGTGCCAGCAGCCCCGGACAGGGGATAGAGCAGTACTTC
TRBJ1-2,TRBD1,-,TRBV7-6,CASGYRGGGYTF,TGTGCCAGCGGCTACAGGGGGGGCGGCTACACCTTC
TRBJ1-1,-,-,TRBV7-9,CASRGMNTEAFF,TGTGCCAGCAGGGGAATGAACACTGAAGCTTTCTTT
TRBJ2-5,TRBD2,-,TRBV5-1,CASSQLAGVGEQYF,TGCGCCAGCAGCCAACTAGCGGGAGTAGGAGAGCAGTACTTC
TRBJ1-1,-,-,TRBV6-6,CASSYSTGDLGEAFF,TGTGCCAGCAGTTACTCGACAGGCGACCTCGGTGAAGCTTTCTTT
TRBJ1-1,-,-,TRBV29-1,CSVHRVTNTEAFF,TGCAGCGTGCACAGGGTTACGAACACTGAAGCTTTCTTT
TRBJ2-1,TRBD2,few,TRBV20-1,CSARPPGLAGVPEQFF,TGCAGTGCTAGACCCCCGGGACTAGCGGGGGTTCCTGAGCAGTTCTTC
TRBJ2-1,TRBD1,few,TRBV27,CASSFLDRGNEQFF,TGTGCCAGCAGTTTTTTGGACAGGGGCAATGAGCAGTTCTTC
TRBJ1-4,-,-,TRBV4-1,CASSQEETHLWEKLFF,TGCGCCAGCAGCCAAGAGGAGACACACCTCTGGGAAAAACTGTTTTTT
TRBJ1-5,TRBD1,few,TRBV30,CAWSVPGGGGNQPQHF,TGTGCCTGGAGTGTACCAGGGGGAGGCGGCAATCAGCCCCAGCATTTT
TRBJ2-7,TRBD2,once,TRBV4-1,CASSQDVGGPIDEQYF,TGCGCCAGCAGCCAAGATGTGGGAGGGCCTATTGACGAGCAGTACTTC
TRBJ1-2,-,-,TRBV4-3,CASSQGGGPCGYTF,TGCGCCAGCAGCCAAGGAGGGGGTCCCTGTGGCTACACCTTC
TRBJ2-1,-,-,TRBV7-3,CASSLRAESSYNEQFF,TGTGCCAGCAGCTTAAGGGCGGAGAGCTCCTACAATGAGCAGTTCTTC
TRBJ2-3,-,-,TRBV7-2,CASSLRASLSTDTQYF,TGTGCCAGCAGCTTAAGGGCTAGCCTCAGCACAGATACGCAGTATTTT
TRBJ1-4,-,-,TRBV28,CASGKTPTNEKLFF,TGTGCCAGCGGAAAGACCCCAACTAATGAAAAACTGTTTTTT
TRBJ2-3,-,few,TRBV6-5,CASSLVGLGNIDTQYF,TGTGCCAGCAGCCTCGTGGGGCTTGGGAATATAGATACGCAGTATTTT
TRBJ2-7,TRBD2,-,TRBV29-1,CSVQGLAGVYEQYF,TGCAGCGTTCAAGGACTAGCGGGGGTCTACGAGCAGTACTTC
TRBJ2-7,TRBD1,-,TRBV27,CASSLSQGAYEQYF,TGTGCCAGCAGTCTATCACAGGGGGCCTACGAGCAGTACTTC
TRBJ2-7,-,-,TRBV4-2,CASSQDGTSSYEQYF,TGTGCCAGCAGCCAAGATGGGACGTCCTCCTACGAGCAGTACTTC
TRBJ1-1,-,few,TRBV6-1,CASSRVNTEAFF,TGTGCCAGCAGTAGGGTGAACACTGAAGCTTTCTTT
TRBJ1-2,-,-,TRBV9,CASSVVGGHGYTF,TGTGCCAGCAGCGTAGTCGGCGGGCATGGCTACACCTTC
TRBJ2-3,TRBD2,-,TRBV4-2,CASSHWDFGTSSSTDTQYF,TGTGCCAGCAGCCACTGGGATTTCGGGACTAGTTCATCCACAGATACGCAGTATTTT
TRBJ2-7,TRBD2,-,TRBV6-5,CASSYRPLAASYNEQYF,TGTGCCAGCAGTTACAGGCCTCTAGCGGCCTCCTACAATGAGCAGTACTTC
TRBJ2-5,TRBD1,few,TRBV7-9,CASSLSAVGTGYQETQYF,TGTGCCAGCAGCTTATCGGCGGTGGGGACAGGGTATCAAGAGACCCAGTACTTC
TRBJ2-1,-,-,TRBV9,CASSVYGSGSYNEQFF,TGTGCCAGCAGCGTATACGGGAGTGGCTCCTACAATGAGCAGTTCTTC
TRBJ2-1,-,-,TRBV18,CASSIHPKRSSYNEQFF,TGTGCCAGCTCGATCCATCCGAAGCGTAGCTCCTACAATGAGCAGTTCTTC
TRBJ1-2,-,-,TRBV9,CASSGDLDGYTF,TGTGCCAGCAGCGGGGACCTAGATGGCTACACCTTC
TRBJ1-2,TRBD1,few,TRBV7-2,CASSLYRDREYGYTF,TGTGCCAGCAGCTTATACCGGGACAGGGAATATGGCTACACCTTC
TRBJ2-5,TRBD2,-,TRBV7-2,CASSLQGIAGGGETQYF,TGTGCCAGCAGCCTCCAAGGCATAGCGGGAGGAGGGGAGACCCAGTACTTC
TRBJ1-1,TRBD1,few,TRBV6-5,CASRPGQGTKAFF,TGTGCCAGCAGACCAGGACAGGGAACGAAAGCTTTCTTT
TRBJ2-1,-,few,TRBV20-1,CSASLTWGLEGHEQFF,TGCAGTGCTAGTCTGACATGGGGTTTGGAGGGCCATGAGCAGTTCTTC
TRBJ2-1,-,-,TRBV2,CASRSTTEQFF,TGTGCCAGCAGGTCCACAACCGAGCAGTTCTTC
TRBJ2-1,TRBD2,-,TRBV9,CASSGIPGLAGNEQFF,TGTGCCAGCAGCGGGATTCCGGGACTAGCGGGTAATGAGCAGTTCTTC
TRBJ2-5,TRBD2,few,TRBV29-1,CSVPSSGQETQYF,TGCAGCGTGCCCTCTAGCGGCCAAGAGACCCAGTACTTC
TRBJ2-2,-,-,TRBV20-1,CSARGHSTSGELFF,TGCAGTGCTAGAGGCCATTCAACCTCCGGGGAGCTGTTTTTT
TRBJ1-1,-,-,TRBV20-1,CSASEAGRNTEAFF,TGCAGTGCTTCAGAAGCGGGCAGAAACACTGAAGCTTTCTTT
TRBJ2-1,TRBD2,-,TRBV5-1,CASSLTIISSGRGNEQFF,TGCGCCAGCAGCCTAACTATTATTTCTAGCGGGAGGGGCAATGAGCAGTTCTTC
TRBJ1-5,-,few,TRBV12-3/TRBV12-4,CASSLWGDSNQPQHF,TGTGCCAGCAGTTTATGGGGGGATAGCAATCAGCCCCAGCATTTT